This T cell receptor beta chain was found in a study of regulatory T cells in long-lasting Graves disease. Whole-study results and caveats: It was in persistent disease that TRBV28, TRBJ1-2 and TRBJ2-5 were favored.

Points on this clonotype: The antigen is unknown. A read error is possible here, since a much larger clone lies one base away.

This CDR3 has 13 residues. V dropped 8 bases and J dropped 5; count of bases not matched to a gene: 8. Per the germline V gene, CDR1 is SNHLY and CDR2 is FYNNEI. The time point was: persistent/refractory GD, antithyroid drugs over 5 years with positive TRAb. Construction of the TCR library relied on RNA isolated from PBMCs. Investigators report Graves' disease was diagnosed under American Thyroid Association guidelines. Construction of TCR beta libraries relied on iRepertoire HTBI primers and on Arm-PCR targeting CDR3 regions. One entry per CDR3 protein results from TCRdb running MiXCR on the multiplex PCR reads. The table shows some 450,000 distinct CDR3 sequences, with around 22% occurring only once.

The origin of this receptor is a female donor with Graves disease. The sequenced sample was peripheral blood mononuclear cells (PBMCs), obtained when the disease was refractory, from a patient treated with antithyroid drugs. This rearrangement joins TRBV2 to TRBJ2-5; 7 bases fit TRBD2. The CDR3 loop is CASRGGWIETQYF. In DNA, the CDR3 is TGTGCCAGCCGGGGAGGGTGGATCGAGACCCAGTACTTC.